The rows below give T cell receptor beta chains drawn from one sample of a study of blood T cell repertoires in COVID-19. Profiling relied on immunoSEQ multiplex PCR, and the TCRdb table lists in-frame clones only, not all of them. The sample has about 100,000 clones, approximately 88% seen once; the top ten hold around 10%. The specimen sequenced was peripheral blood. The source is an elderly man with acute or convalescent COVID-19. Each CDR3 is given with its conserved first and last residue. A D gene is named only where the DNA matches it firmly. The size of a clone is reported for some rows only, either as once, few or many, or as a class for expanded clones.

v_call	clone_size	d_call	j_call	cdr3_nt	cdr3_aa
TRBV29-1	-	-	TRBJ2-7	TGCAGCGCCAAAGGTCCGGGGTTAAGCTCCTACGAGCAGTACTTC	CSAKGPGLSSYEQYF
TRBV5-1	few	-	TRBJ1-6	TGCGCCAGCAGCTTGGTTGTCAGTAATTCACCCCTCCACTTT	CASSLVVSNSPLHF
TRBV7-3	-	-	TRBJ2-3	TGTGCCAGCAGCTCTAGGGGAGGGGGGACAGATACGCAGTATTTT	CASSSRGGGTDTQYF
TRBV5-4	-	TRBD2	TRBJ2-5	TGTGCCAGCAGCACGGGGACTAGCGGGAGTGCAGAGACCCAGTACTTC	CASSTGTSGSAETQYF
TRBV18	-	-	TRBJ1-1	TGTGCCAGCTCACCACAACAGGGCACTGAAGCTTTCTTT	CASSPQQGTEAFF
TRBV20-1	-	TRBD1	TRBJ2-7	TGCAGTGCTAGTCTCCGGACAGGCCCCTCCTACGAGCAGTACTTC	CSASLRTGPSYEQYF
TRBV2	-	-	TRBJ1-3	TGTGCCAGCCGAGTTTCTGGAAACACCATATATTTT	CASRVSGNTIYF
TRBV15	-	-	TRBJ1-3	TGTGCCACCAGCAGAGTCGGGGGGCCCTCTGGAAACACCATATATTTT	CATSRVGGPSGNTIYF
TRBV9	-	-	TRBJ1-2	TGTGCCAGCAGCGACAGGGTTACCTATGGCTACACCTTC	CASSDRVTYGYTF
TRBV18	-	-	TRBJ2-1	TGTGCCAGCTCACCAACCGGTTCAGCAGGCAATGAGCAGTTCTTC	CASSPTGSAGNEQFF
TRBV6-2/TRBV6-3	-	-	TRBJ1-1	TGTGCCAGCAGTAGGTCCGAGGGCCCTGGCACTGAAGCTTTCTTT	CASSRSEGPGTEAFF
TRBV7-2	-	TRBD1	TRBJ2-1	TGTGCCAGCAGCGAAAACAGGGGGTTCAATGAGCAGTTCTTC	CASSENRGFNEQFF
TRBV10-3	-	-	TRBJ1-1	TGTGCCATCAGTGACCCGAACTCCAGGGGCTGGACTGAAGCTTTCTTT	CAISDPNSRGWTEAFF
TRBV3-1/TRBV3-2	few	-	TRBJ2-7	TGTGCCAGCAGCTCAAATCGGGGAGACGAGCAGTACTTC	CASSSNRGDEQYF
TRBV10-3	-	TRBD1	TRBJ2-7	TGTGCCGCTCGACAGGGACCTACCTACGAGCAGTACTTC	CAARQGPTYEQYF
TRBV7-9	-	-	TRBJ2-3	TGTGCCAGCAGCAGACAGGACCACCGATCCCAGTATTTT	CASSRQDHRSQYF
TRBV11-2	-	-	TRBJ1-5	TGTGCCAGCAGCTTATCAGGGGACCATAGCAATCAGCCCCAGCATTTT	CASSLSGDHSNQPQHF
TRBV28	-	-	TRBJ1-5	TGTGCCAGCAGCAACCAGGGGCTCGAGCAGCCCCAGCATTTT	CASSNQGLEQPQHF
TRBV5-1	-	TRBD1	TRBJ2-5	TGCGCCAGCAGCTTTACAGGGGGCCGGGAGACCCAGTACTTC	CASSFTGGRETQYF
TRBV27	-	TRBD1	TRBJ2-1	TGTGCCAGCAGCCGCACAGGGGGCCCTTACAATGAGCAGTTCTTC	CASSRTGGPYNEQFF
TRBV6-6	-	-	TRBJ1-5	TGTGCCAGCAGTTACGGTGGGCAGCCCAATCAGCCCCAGCATTTT	CASSYGGQPNQPQHF
TRBV16	-	TRBD1	TRBJ1-1	TGTGCCAGCAGCCCCGTTAAGGGGGCTTGGACTGAAGCTTTCTTT	CASSPVKGAWTEAFF
TRBV20-1	-	-	TRBJ1-2	TGCAGTGCCGTGGGGGCCTTTGGCTACACCTTC	CSAVGAFGYTF
TRBV19	-	TRBD1	TRBJ1-3	TGTGCCAGTAGTACGGGTACTCCAGGGGGCCGCGGCTCTGGAAACACCATATATTTT	CASSTGTPGGRGSGNTIYF
TRBV6-2/TRBV6-3	once	TRBD2	TRBJ2-7	TGTGCCAGCAGTGACGGGACTAGCGGCTACGAGCAGTACTTC	CASSDGTSGYEQYF
TRBV28	-	TRBD2	TRBJ2-7	TGTGCCAGCAGTCGAGCTAGCGGGAGTGCATCCTACGAGCAGTACTTC	CASSRASGSASYEQYF
TRBV23-1	-	TRBD1	TRBJ1-1	TGCGCCAGCAGTCAACCACGGGACAGGGGGAGTAGTACTGAAGCTTTCTTT	CASSQPRDRGSSTEAFF
TRBV6-5	-	-	TRBJ1-3	TGTGCCAGCAGTAGAGACAGGAACTCTGGAAACACCATATATTTT	CASSRDRNSGNTIYF
TRBV19	-	TRBD1	TRBJ1-5	TGTGCCACTAAGGGACAGGGAAATCAGCCCCAGCATTTT	CATKGQGNQPQHF
TRBV19	few	-	TRBJ1-1	TGTGCCAGTCGACCGGGACACGTGAACACTGAAGCTTTCTTT	CASRPGHVNTEAFF
TRBV29-1	-	-	TRBJ1-4	TGCAGCGCCTTGAAAGGCGGGGGAAGAAGTGAAAAACTGTTTTTT	CSALKGGGRSEKLFF
TRBV10-1	-	-	TRBJ1-2	TGCGCCAGCAGTGAGTCCGAGGAGACAGCGAACTATGGCTACACCTTC	CASSESEETANYGYTF
TRBV25-1	few	TRBD2	TRBJ2-3	TGTGCCAGCAGTGAATATCCTAGCGGGGCATCTAGCACAGATACGCAGTATTTT	CASSEYPSGASSTDTQYF
TRBV5-1	-	-	TRBJ1-5	TGCGCCAGCAGCCCGGACACTGGCTTTCAGCCCCAGCATTTT	CASSPDTGFQPQHF
TRBV5-1	few	TRBD2	TRBJ2-1	TGCGCCAGCAGCTCTCCGGGACTAGCGGGCCTCAATGAGCAGTTCTTC	CASSSPGLAGLNEQFF
TRBV5-8	once	-	TRBJ1-2	TGTGCCAGCAGTTCGGACAGTAACTATGGCTACACCTTC	CASSSDSNYGYTF
TRBV6-2/TRBV6-3	-	-	TRBJ2-3	TGTGCCAGCAGTTACCGGCGGGGAGACACAGATACGCAGTATTTT	CASSYRRGDTDTQYF
TRBV28	-	-	TRBJ2-1	TGTGCCAGCAGTCCACCCGGGACTTACAATGAGCAGTTCTTC	CASSPPGTYNEQFF
TRBV19	-	TRBD1	TRBJ1-3	TGTGCCAGTAGTATACGACAGGGGCCTGGAAACACCATATATTTT	CASSIRQGPGNTIYF
TRBV11-2	-	-	TRBJ2-7	TGTGCCAGCAGCAAATCTATCGAGCAGTACTTC	CASSKSIEQYF
TRBV27	-	TRBD1	TRBJ1-6	TGTGCCAGCAGTTTGACTGGGACAGGTCCCGGACCCTATAATTCACCCCTCCACTTT	CASSLTGTGPGPYNSPLHF
TRBV28	-	-	TRBJ2-7	TGTGCCAGCATAAGAGGGGGTTTCTCCTACGAGCAGTACTTC	CASIRGGFSYEQYF
TRBV3-1/TRBV3-2	-	-	TRBJ1-5	TGTGCCAGCAGCCCCGGACACAATAAGGGCAATCAGCCCCAGCATTTT	CASSPGHNKGNQPQHF
TRBV2	once	TRBD2	TRBJ2-3	TGTGCCAGCAGTGAAATTTTAGCGGGAGGGTCAGATACGCAGTATTTT	CASSEILAGGSDTQYF
TRBV5-6	-	TRBD1	TRBJ1-2	TGTGCCAGCAGCCCGGGACAGGGGAGTTATGGCTACACCTTC	CASSPGQGSYGYTF
TRBV5-1	-	-	TRBJ1-1	TGCGCCAGCAGCTTGCAGGGGACCGACACTGAAGCTTTCTTT	CASSLQGTDTEAFF
TRBV7-9	-	-	TRBJ1-2	TGTGCCAGCAGCTTAGAGGCAGGGCGCGGCTACACCTTC	CASSLEAGRGYTF
TRBV7-9	-	TRBD1	TRBJ2-7	TGTGCCAGCACCAAGGGACAGCTCTACGAGCAGTACTTC	CASTKGQLYEQYF
TRBV10-3	-	-	TRBJ2-7	TGTGCCACCTCAGGGGTTGAGAACGAGCAGTACTTC	CATSGVENEQYF
TRBV3-1/TRBV3-2	-	-	TRBJ1-6	TGTGCCAGCAGCCGGCAACCGGGGGGGCCAGTAGCTGGTTCACCCCTCCACTTT	CASSRQPGGPVAGSPLHF
TRBV28	once	TRBD1	TRBJ1-1	TGTGCCAGCAAGACAGGGGGCACTGAAGCTTTCTTT	CASKTGGTEAFF
TRBV19	-	TRBD1	TRBJ2-2	TGTGCCAGTAGCCTCGGGGGGACAGGGCTGTCCGGGGAGCTGTTTTTT	CASSLGGTGLSGELFF
TRBV7-9	-	-	TRBJ2-1	TGTGCCAGCACCCTAGCCCCGGTCGATGAGCAGTTCTTC	CASTLAPVDEQFF
TRBV28	-	-	TRBJ1-6	TGTGCCAGCAGGGACATGGACAGAGGGACTAATTCACCCCTCCACTTT	CASRDMDRGTNSPLHF
TRBV10-3	-	-	TRBJ1-6	TGTGCCTCAACAGACAGCCATAATTCACCCCTCCACTTT	CASTDSHNSPLHF
TRBV3-1/TRBV3-2	once	-	TRBJ1-6	TGTGCCAGCAGCCAAGCGGAGGGACGCTCACCCCTCCACTTT	CASSQAEGRSPLHF
TRBV7-9	-	-	TRBJ2-3	TGTGCCAGCAGCCCCCCGAGCACCAGGGATACGCAGTATTTT	CASSPPSTRDTQYF
TRBV28	-	TRBD2	TRBJ2-7	TGTGCCAGCTCCCTACGTTCCGGGACTAGCGTATACTACGAGCAGTACTTC	CASSLRSGTSVYYEQYF
TRBV6-6	-	-	TRBJ1-1	TGTGCCAGCAGTTACTCAGGGGGCACTGAAGCTTTCTTT	CASSYSGGTEAFF
TRBV4-1	-	TRBD2	TRBJ2-1	TGCGCCAGCAGCCAAGCGGGAGGGCCTGGAAATGAGCAGTTCTTC	CASSQAGGPGNEQFF